This entry lists 23 T cell receptor beta chains sequenced from one sample in a study of identical twins. TCRdb analysed the 5' RACE reads with MiXCR anew, one entry per CDR3 protein. The table shows about 810,000 distinct CDR3 sequences, with approximately 13% occurring only once. The data were also submitted as part of a second study, on yellow fever vaccine responses in identical twins.

Sequences were obtained from PBMCs. The receptors shown here come from a young woman in good health.

The sample holds many counts of this clonotype. The chain combines TRBV9 with TRBJ2-2; 7 positions agree with TRBD1. Germline V gene data show CDR1 as SGDLS and CDR2 as YYNGEE. The CDR3 is 14 residues long. The trim removed 7 bases at V and 6 bases at J, leaving 9 bases unmatched. CDR3 amino acids: CASLRQGDAGELFF. DNA for the CDR3: TGTGCCAGCCTTCGACAGGGAGACGCCGGGGAGCTGTTTTTT.

V is TRBV6-1 and J is TRBJ2-5; TRBD2 agrees at 14 bases. In germline, CDR1 is MNHNS, CDR2 SASEGT. The CDR3 runs to 15 residues. The V segment lost 5 bases and the J segment 5 bases; nucleotides outside the gene matches: 4. The CDR3: CASSRLAGGDETQYF. CDR3 in DNA: TGTGCCAGCAGTCGACTAGCGGGAGGGGACGAGACCCAGTACTTC.

The rearrangement uses TRBV20-1 and TRBJ2-5, with 10 nucleotides matching TRBD1. V shed 0 bases and J 6 bases; nucleotides not matched to a gene: 10. CDR3 length: 16 residues. CDR1 and CDR2 (germline): DFQATT, SNEGSKA (reference sequence). The CDR3 region has the DNA TGCAGTGCTAGAGATGGACAGGGGGAGTTTGGGAAGACCCAGTACTTC. Amino acids: CSARDGQGEFGKTQYF.

The chain couples TRBV3-1 to TRBJ2-5; a weak D match, TRBD1 (5 bases). Germline-derived CDR1 and CDR2 are LGHDT and YNNKEL (reference sequence). The CDR3 runs 15 residues. V was pared by 4 bases and J by 5 bases, with 17 bases between. The CDR3 DNA is TGTGCCAGCAGCCTTAGCAGGACACTTGCGGAGACCCAGTACTTC. Translated: CASSLSRTLAETQYF.

The V gene is TRBV9, the J gene TRBJ2-3, with 10 bases matching TRBD2. V lost 1 base to trimming and J lost 4 bases; unmatched junction nucleotides: 3. Germline V gene data show CDR1 as SGDLS and CDR2 as YYNGEE. This CDR3 contains 15 residues. The CDR3 bases are TGTGCCAGCAGCGTATACGGGACTAGCGCAGATACGCAGTATTTT. The encoded protein is CASSVYGTSADTQYF.

This clonotype was counted only a few times. The chain recombines TRBV6-1 with TRBJ2-7, with no clear D. This CDR3 has 14 amino acids. Germline V gives CDR1 MNHNS, CDR2 SASEGT. Trimming stripped 5 bases from V and 3 bases from J, with 14 bases between. Written as DNA, the CDR3 is TGTGCCAGCAGTATCACAGCTGTCAACTACGAGCAGTACTTC. It encodes CASSITAVNYEQYF.

The rearrangement uses TRBV5-1 and TRBJ2-1; 12 nucleotides agree with TRBD2. With V trimmed by 0 bases and J by 0 bases, 19 bases remained unmatched. This CDR3 is built from 23 residues. Germline V gene data show CDR1 as SGHRS and CDR2 as YFSETQ. The CDR3 reads CASSLATWALAGGDTSSYNEQFF. The CDR3 bases are TGCGCCAGCAGCTTGGCCACTTGGGCACTAGCGGGAGGAGATACAAGCTCCTACAATGAGCAGTTCTTC.

The V and J genes are TRBV6-6 and TRBJ1-4; TRBD1 aligns across 8 bases. The CDR3 contains 14 residues. Losses at the gene ends were 6 bases for V and 7 bases for J; bases not matched to a gene: 7. CDR1 and CDR2 from the germline V gene are MNHNY and SVGAGI (reference sequence). CDR3: CASSLGQGLEKLFF. DNA for the CDR3: TGTGCCAGCAGCCTTGGACAGGGACTTGAAAAACTGTTTTTT.

This clonotype turned up a few times. The V call is TRBV10-3, the J call TRBJ2-1, with TRBD2 identical over 14 bases. Per the germline V gene, CDR1 is ENHRY and CDR2 is SYGVKD. The CDR3 runs 15 residues. Trimming cost V 6 bases and J 6 bases; bases outside gene matches: 4. CDR3 nucleotide sequence: TGTGCCATCAGGCAGACTAGCGGGAGGGGCAATGAGCAGTTCTTC. It yields the protein CAIRQTSGRGNEQFF.

The V and J genes are TRBV3-1 and TRBJ1-6; perhaps TRBD1 as D (6 bases). The germline V gene encodes CDR1 LGHDT and CDR2 YNNKEL (reference sequence). This CDR3 has 14 residues. Trimming left V 1 base short and J 5 bases short, with 6 bases between. CDR3 residues: CASSQAGDNSPLHF. CDR3 nucleotides: TGTGCCAGCAGCCAAGCAGGGGATAATTCACCCCTCCACTTT.

This clonotype was seen more than once but under ten times. This sequence joins TRBV28 and TRBJ1-5; tentative D call: TRBD1 (5 bases). Germline V gene lookup returns CDR1 MDHEN and CDR2 SYDVKM. This CDR3 is built from 15 residues. Trimming removed 3 bases at V and 2 bases at J, with 11 bases between. The CDR3 loop is CASSFGREGNQPQHF. CDR3 nucleotides: TGTGCCAGCAGTTTCGGCAGGGAAGGCAATCAGCCCCAGCATTTT. The full variable domain, rest sourced from reference TRBV28 and TRBJ1-5, is DVKVTQSSRYLVKRTGEKVFLECVQDMDHENMFWYRQDPGLGLRLIYFSYDVKMKEKGDIPEGYSVSREKKERFSLILESASTNQTSMYLCASSFGREGNQPQHFGDGTRLSIL.

This clonotype came up a few times. V usage is TRBV12-3 or TRBV12-4 and J usage is TRBJ2-7; D may correspond to TRBD1 or TRBD2 (5 bases each). The CDR3 runs to 13 residues. The germline V and J ends were trimmed by 5 bases and 6 bases, with 14 bases remaining between them. The CDR3 is CASSGGPRSEQYF. The CDR3 bases are TGTGCCAGCAGTGGGGGACCCAGGAGCGAGCAGTACTTC.

This clonotype has more than one count but fewer than ten. The chain uses TRBV20-1 and TRBJ1-5; D call uncertain. V lost 5 bases and J lost 7, with 12 bases in between. The germline CDR1 and CDR2 sequences are DFQATT and SNEGSKA (reference sequence). This CDR3 has 12 residues. The CDR3 sequence: CSAGRSGQPQHF. The CDR3 DNA reads TGCAGTGCTGGTAGGTCGGGCCAGCCCCAGCATTTT.

The V call is TRBV19, the J call TRBJ2-1; 7 bases agree with TRBD2. V gave up 1 base and J gave up 8 bases; unmatched junction bases: 8. The germline V gene encodes CDR1 LNHDA and CDR2 SQIVND (reference sequence). The length of the CDR3 is 15 residues. In DNA, the CDR3 is TGTGCCAGTAGTATAGGGGCGACACTAGCGTATGAGCAGTTCTTC. Translation gives CASSIGATLAYEQFF.

The gene calls are TRBV25-1 and TRBJ2-3; either TRBD1 or TRBD2 may supply D (5 bases each). Germline CDR1 is MGHDK and CDR2 is SYGVNS. The ends were cut back, 7 bases at V and 0 bases at J, with 14 bases in the middle. CDR3 length: 15 amino acids. The CDR3 DNA is TGTGCCAGCACCTCCGGGACCAGGAGCACAGATACGCAGTATTTT. Encoded protein: CASTSGTRSTDTQYF.

The sample holds a few counts of this clonotype. The chain links TRBV24-1 to TRBJ2-5; 8 bases are a match to TRBD2. Losses at the gene ends were 5 bases for V and 4 bases for J; bases not matched to a gene: 8. This CDR3 comprises 15 residues. CDR1 is KGHDR, CDR2 SFDVKD, per germline. The CDR3: CATSGTTGGAETQYF. CDR3 bases: TGTGCCACCAGTGGCACAACCGGGGGGGCAGAGACCCAGTACTTC.

This clonotype was counted between two and nine times. This chain uses TRBV29-1 with TRBJ1-5, with D unresolved. From germline, CDR1 is SQVTM and CDR2 ANQGSEA. V lost 4 bases to trimming and J lost 3 bases, with 7 bases between them. This CDR3 is 12 amino acids long. CDR3 DNA: TGCAGCGTTGGAGGCAACAATCAGCCCCAGCATTTT. Encoded protein: CSVGGNNQPQHF.

The V gene is TRBV6-1, the J gene TRBJ1-6, with 7 bases lining up with TRBD1. This CDR3 comprises 15 residues. Per the germline V gene, CDR1 is MNHNS and CDR2 is SASEGT. Trimming took 4 bases from V and 7 from J; bases not matched to a gene: 7. This CDR3 reads CASSAPDRRNSPLHF. Written as DNA, the CDR3 is TGTGCCAGCAGTGCCCCGGACAGGAGGAATTCACCCCTCCACTTT.

This clonotype was observed a handful of times. This chain uses TRBV28 with TRBJ2-5; D perhaps matches TRBD2 (7 bases). The length of the CDR3 is 16 residues. Trimming cost V 5 bases and J 4 bases, with 20 bases left between them. In germline, CDR1 is MDHEN, CDR2 SYDVKM. The CDR3 loop is CASSVPQGGVGETQYF. In nucleotides, the CDR3 is TGTGCCAGCAGTGTACCACAGGGAGGGGTCGGAGAGACCCAGTACTTC.

J is TRBJ2-1 and V is TRBV4-1; D is uncertain. CDR1 is MGHRA, CDR2 YSYEKL, per germline. With 1 base removed from V and 5 bases from J, the gap between germline ends came to 12 bases. This CDR3 region has 15 residues. CDR3 in amino acids: CASSQVSMDHNEQFF. CDR3 DNA sequence: TGCGCCAGCAGCCAAGTATCGATGGACCACAATGAGCAGTTCTTC.

This clonotype was seen a few times. This chain connects TRBV7-3 to TRBJ2-3; 12 bases fit TRBD2. The J segment lost 6 bases and the V segment lost 5 bases, leaving 9 bases of the junction unmatched. The germline V gene has CDR1 SGHTA and CDR2 FQGTGA. The CDR3 is 16 residues long. The CDR3 nucleotides read TGTGCCAGCAGCCCTTCGACTAGCGGGAGTTTCGATACGCAGTATTTT. Protein: CASSPSTSGSFDTQYF.

This chain connects TRBV6-5 to TRBJ2-7; 7 bases match TRBD2. Per the germline V gene, CDR1 is MNHEY and CDR2 is SVGAGI. This CDR3 has 15 residues. The trim removed 4 bases at V and 4 bases at J, leaving 10 bases unmatched. The CDR3 bases are TGTGCCAGCAGTTTGGCCCGGACTAGTTCTTACGAGCAGTACTTC. It codes for CASSLARTSSYEQYF.

This rearrangement joins TRBV20-1 to TRBJ1-4; 7 bases are shared with TRBD1. The junction had 9 bases not matched to a gene; V was cut back by 3 bases and J by 8 bases. CDR3 length: 14 residues. From germline, CDR1 is DFQATT and CDR2 SNEGSKA (reference sequence). In nucleotides, the CDR3 is TGCAGTGCTAGGAAGGGACAGATCCCCGAAAAACTGTTTTTT. The encoded protein is CSARKGQIPEKLFF.